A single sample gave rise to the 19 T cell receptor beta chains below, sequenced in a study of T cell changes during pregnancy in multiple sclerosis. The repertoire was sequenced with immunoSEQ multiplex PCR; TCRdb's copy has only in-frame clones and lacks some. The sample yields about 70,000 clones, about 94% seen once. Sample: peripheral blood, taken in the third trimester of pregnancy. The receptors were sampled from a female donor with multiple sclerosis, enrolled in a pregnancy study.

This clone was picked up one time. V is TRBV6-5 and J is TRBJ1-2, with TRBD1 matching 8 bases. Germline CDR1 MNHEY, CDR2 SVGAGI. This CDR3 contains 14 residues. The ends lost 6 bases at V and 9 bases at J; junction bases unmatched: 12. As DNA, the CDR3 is TGTGCCAGCAGCCCGACCGGGACAGGTGGTAGCTACACCTTC. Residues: CASSPTGTGGSYTF.

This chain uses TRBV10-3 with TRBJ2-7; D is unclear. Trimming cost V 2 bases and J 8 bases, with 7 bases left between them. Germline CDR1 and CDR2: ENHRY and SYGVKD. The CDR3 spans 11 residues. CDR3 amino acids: CAISEAIKQYF. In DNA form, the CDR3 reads TGTGCCATCAGTGAGGCGATCAAGCAGTACTTC.

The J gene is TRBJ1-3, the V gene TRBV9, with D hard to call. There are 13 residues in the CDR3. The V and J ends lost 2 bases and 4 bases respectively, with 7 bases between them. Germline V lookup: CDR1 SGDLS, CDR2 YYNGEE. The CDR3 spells CASSVQAGNTIYF. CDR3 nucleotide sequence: TGTGCCAGCAGCGTGCAGGCCGGAAACACCATATATTTT.

For the CDR3, the DNA is TGTGCCAGCAGCCCCCGACTGGGCGGGGAGACCCAGTACTTC. Residues: CASSPRLGGETQYF. The J gene is TRBJ2-5, the V gene TRBV7-2; TRBD2 might be the D (5 bases). CDR1 is SGHTA, CDR2 FQGNSA, per germline. The germline V and J ends were trimmed by 5 bases and 5 bases, with 15 bases remaining between them. The CDR3 consists of 14 residues.

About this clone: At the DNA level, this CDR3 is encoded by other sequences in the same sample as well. CDR3 DNA sequence: TGTGCCAGCAGTTACTCGAGGGTTTACAATGAGCAGTTCTTC. Translating it yields CASSYSRVYNEQFF. V is TRBV6-6 and J is TRBJ2-1; D perhaps matches TRBD2 (5 bases). Looked up from germline, CDR1 is MNHNY and CDR2 is SVGAGI (reference sequence). Trimming removed 0 bases from V and 4 bases from J, with 7 bases in between. The CDR3 covers 14 residues.

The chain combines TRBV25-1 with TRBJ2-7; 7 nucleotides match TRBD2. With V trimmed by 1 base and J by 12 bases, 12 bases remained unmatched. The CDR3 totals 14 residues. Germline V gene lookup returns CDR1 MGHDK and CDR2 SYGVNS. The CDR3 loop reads CASSESGGLPRLYF. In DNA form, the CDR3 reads TGTGCCAGCAGTGAATCCGGGGGACTACCAAGGTTGTACTTC.

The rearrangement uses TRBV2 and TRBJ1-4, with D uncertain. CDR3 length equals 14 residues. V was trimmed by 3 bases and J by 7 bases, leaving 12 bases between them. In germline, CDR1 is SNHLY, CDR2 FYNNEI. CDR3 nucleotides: TGTGCCAGCAGTGATGGTATCTCGGGTGAAAAACTGTTTTTT. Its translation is CASSDGISGEKLFF.

In DNA form, the CDR3 reads TGTGCCACCAGCAGAGATTTGGGGCAGGGAGGCTACACCTTC. Residues: CATSRDLGQGGYTF. The chain uses TRBV15 and TRBJ1-2; tentatively, D is TRBD1 (5 bases). V lost 0 bases, J lost 8 bases, and 13 bases lay in between. CDR3 length: 14 residues. In germline, CDR1 is LNHNV, CDR2 YYDKDF (reference sequence).

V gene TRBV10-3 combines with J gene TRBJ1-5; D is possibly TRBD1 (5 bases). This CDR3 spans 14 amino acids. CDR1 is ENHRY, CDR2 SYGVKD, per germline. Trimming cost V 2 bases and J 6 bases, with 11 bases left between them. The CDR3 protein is CAISEGRVGQPQHF. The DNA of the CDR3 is TGTGCCATCAGTGAGGGCAGGGTGGGTCAGCCCCAGCATTTT.

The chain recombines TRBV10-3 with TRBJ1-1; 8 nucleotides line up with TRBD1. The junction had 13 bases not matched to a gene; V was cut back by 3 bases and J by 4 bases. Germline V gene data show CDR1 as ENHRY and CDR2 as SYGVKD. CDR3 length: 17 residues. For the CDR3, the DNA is TGTGCCATCAGTGAATTAGGTAGGACAGGGCGGAGCACTGAAGCTTTCTTT. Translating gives CAISELGRTGRSTEAFF.

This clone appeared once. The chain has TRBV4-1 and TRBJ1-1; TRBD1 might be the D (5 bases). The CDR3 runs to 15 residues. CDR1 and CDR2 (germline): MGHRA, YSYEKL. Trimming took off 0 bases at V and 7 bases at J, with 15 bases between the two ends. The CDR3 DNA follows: TGCGCCAGCAGCCAAGAACTCTCAGGGAGGAATGAAGCTTTCTTT. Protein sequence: CASSQELSGRNEAFF.

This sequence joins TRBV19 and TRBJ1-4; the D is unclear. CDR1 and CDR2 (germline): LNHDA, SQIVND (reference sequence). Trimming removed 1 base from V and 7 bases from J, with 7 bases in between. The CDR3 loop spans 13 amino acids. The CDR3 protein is CASSIVTSEKLFF. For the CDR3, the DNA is TGTGCCAGTAGTATAGTCACGAGTGAAAAACTGTTTTTT.

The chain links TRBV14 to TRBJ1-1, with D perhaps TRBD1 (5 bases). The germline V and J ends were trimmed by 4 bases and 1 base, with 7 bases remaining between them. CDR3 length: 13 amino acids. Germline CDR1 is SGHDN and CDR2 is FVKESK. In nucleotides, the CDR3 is TGTGCCAGCAGCCGACAGAGGAACACTGAAGCTTTCTTT. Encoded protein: CASSRQRNTEAFF.

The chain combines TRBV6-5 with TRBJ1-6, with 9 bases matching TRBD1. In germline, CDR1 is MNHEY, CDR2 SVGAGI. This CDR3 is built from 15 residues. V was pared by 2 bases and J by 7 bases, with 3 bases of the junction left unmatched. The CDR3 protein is CASSYLQGANSPLHF. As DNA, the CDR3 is TGTGCCAGCAGTTACCTACAGGGGGCCAATTCACCCCTCCACTTT.

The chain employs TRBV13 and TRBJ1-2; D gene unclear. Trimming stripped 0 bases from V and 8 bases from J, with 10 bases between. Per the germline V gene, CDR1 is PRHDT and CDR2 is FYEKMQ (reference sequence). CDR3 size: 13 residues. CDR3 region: CASSLGAGSGYTF. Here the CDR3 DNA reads TGTGCCAGCAGCTTAGGCGCTGGCTCAGGCTACACCTTC.

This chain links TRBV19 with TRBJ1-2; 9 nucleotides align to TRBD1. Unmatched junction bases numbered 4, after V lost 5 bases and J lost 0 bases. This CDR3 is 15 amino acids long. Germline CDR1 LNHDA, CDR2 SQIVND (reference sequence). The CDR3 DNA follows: TGTGCCAGTAGTTTACAGGGGGCGCCTAACTATGGCTACACCTTC. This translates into CASSLQGAPNYGYTF.

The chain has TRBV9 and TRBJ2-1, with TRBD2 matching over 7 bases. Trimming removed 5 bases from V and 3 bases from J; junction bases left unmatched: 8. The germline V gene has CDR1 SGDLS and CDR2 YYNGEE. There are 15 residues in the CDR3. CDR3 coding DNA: TGTGCCAGCAGTCCGTGGGCGGGGGACTACAATGAGCAGTTCTTC. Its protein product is CASSPWAGDYNEQFF.

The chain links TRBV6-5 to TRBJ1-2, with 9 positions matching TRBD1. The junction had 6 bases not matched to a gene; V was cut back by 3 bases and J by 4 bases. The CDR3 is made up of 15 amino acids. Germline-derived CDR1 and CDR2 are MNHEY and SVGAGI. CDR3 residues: CASSYAGTGFYGYTF. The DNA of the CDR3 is TGTGCCAGCAGTTATGCCGGGACAGGGTTCTATGGCTACACCTTC.

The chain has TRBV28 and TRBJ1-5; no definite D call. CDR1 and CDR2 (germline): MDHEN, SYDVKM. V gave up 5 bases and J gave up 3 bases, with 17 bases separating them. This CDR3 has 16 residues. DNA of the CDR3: TGTGCCAGCAGTCCCAGACTGGCAAGGAACAATCAGCCCCAGCATTTT. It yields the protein CASSPRLARNNQPQHF.